These 27 T cell receptor beta chains originate from one sample sequenced in a study of T cell clusters in autoimmune cytopenias. TRB amplification used 250 ng of peripheral blood genomic DNA. TRB was amplified by touch-down multiplex PCR, primer pools A and B combined. Each CDR3 protein gets one entry in TCRdb, which reprocessed the multiplex PCR reads and gives no DNA. The clone table shows a few thousand distinct CDR3 sequences, with the ten largest holding over 12%. These records were also assigned to another study, of T cell repertoires in aging, cancer and after chemotherapy.

The sequencing input was peripheral blood. Receptors originate from a human donor in good health.

V is TRBV5-1 and J is TRBJ2-2; the TRBD1 assignment by TCRdb is unverifiable without DNA. CDR3 size: 15 residues. Germline lookup yields CDR1 SGHRS and CDR2 YFSETQ. This CDR3 is CASSPGGGTERELFF.

J is TRBJ2-6 and V is TRBV20-1; TCRdb's D call, TRBD1, is unchecked because there is no DNA. The germline CDR1 and CDR2 sequences are DFQATT and SNEGSKA (reference sequence). This CDR3 region has 15 residues. This chain's CDR3 is CSAAPTPGGANVLTF.

This clonotype is labeled medium-sized based on frequency. V and J are TRBV6-1 and TRBJ1-2. This CDR3 has 12 amino acids. CDR1 MNHNS and CDR2 SASEGT come from the germline V gene. This CDR3 reads CASHVGDYGYTF.

V gene TRBV20-1 combines with J gene TRBJ1-2. CDR1 and CDR2 from the germline V gene are DFQATT and SNEGSKA (reference sequence). This CDR3 contains 14 residues. CDR3 protein: CSARAEGGGYGYTF.

According to its frequency, this clonotype is medium-sized (0.01 to 0.1%). V usage is TRBV6-6 and J usage is TRBJ2-1; TCRdb's assignment of TRBD1 cannot be checked, as there is no DNA. Germline CDR1 and CDR2: MNHNY and SVGAGI (reference sequence). CDR3 size: 15 residues. CDR3 amino acids: CASTTARTGRDEQFF.

By frequency, this clonotype is medium-sized. The rearrangement links TRBV6-5 to TRBJ1-1. In germline, CDR1 is MNHEY, CDR2 SVGAGI. This CDR3 contains 13 residues. The CDR3 protein is CASSYPPPAEAFF.

The chain combines TRBV20-1 with TRBJ1-6; TCRdb names TRBD1, which stays unverified in the absence of DNA. Germline loops: CDR1 DFQATT, CDR2 SNEGSKA (reference sequence). The CDR3 has 14 residues. CDR3 amino acids: CSARDDRGDSPLHF.

Frequency places this clonotype as medium-sized (0.01 to 0.1%). The chain combines TRBV5-4 with TRBJ2-5. The CDR3 runs 11 residues. Germline V gene sequence: CDR1 SGHNT, CDR2 YYREEE (reference sequence). This chain's CDR3 is CASSLRETQYF.

In terms of frequency, this clonotype is medium-sized. V gene TRBV12-3 or TRBV12-4 combines with J gene TRBJ1-3; TCRdb's assignment of TRBD1 cannot be checked, as there is no DNA. The CDR3 is made up of 16 amino acids. The CDR3 loop reads CASSLARGGRRNTIYF.

By frequency, this clonotype is medium-sized. The chain uses TRBV6-1 and TRBJ1-2; TCRdb proposes TRBD1, but this gene call is untestable without DNA. The germline gives CDR1 MNHNS, CDR2 SASEGT. The CDR3 covers 13 residues. Here the CDR3 reads CASSDRDTRGYTF.

According to its frequency, this clonotype is medium-sized. The gene calls are TRBV30 and TRBJ2-7; TCRdb gives TRBD1 as the D gene, but with no DNA this cannot be confirmed. CDR1 is GTSNPN, CDR2 SVGIG, per germline (reference sequence). The CDR3 runs to 14 residues. The CDR3 region is CAWTPRGSDCEQYF. Drawing the rest from reference TRBV30 and TRBJ2-7, the complete variable domain is SQTIHQWPATLVQPVGSPLSLECTVEGTSNPNLYWYRQAAGRGLQLLFYSVGIGQISSEVPQNLSASRPQDRQFILSSKKLLLSDSGFYLCAWTPRGSDCEQYFGPGTRLTVT.

By frequency, this clonotype is medium-sized. V usage is TRBV29-1 and J usage is TRBJ1-1; the D call of TRBD1 rests on TCRdb alone, since no DNA is present to check it. CDR1 is SQVTM and CDR2 is ANQGSEA in the germline V gene. This CDR3 region has 14 residues. Here the CDR3 reads CSVEDRGQLTEAFF.

This clonotype counts as medium-sized (0.01 to 0.1%) by frequency. This chain links TRBV27 with TRBJ2-2; TCRdb lists TRBD2, though no DNA is available to test this call. The CDR3 spans 15 residues. The germline CDR1 and CDR2 sequences are MNHEY and SMNVEV (reference sequence). The CDR3 spells CASSPAMANTGELFF.

This clonotype is deemed medium-sized (0.01 to 0.1%) by its frequency. The chain carries TRBV29-1 and TRBJ2-7; the D gene TCRdb calls, TRBD2, cannot be checked with no DNA. In germline, CDR1 is SQVTM, CDR2 ANQGSEA. The CDR3 runs to 12 residues. The CDR3 is CSVESVGDEQYF.

This clonotype registers medium-sized by frequency. The J gene is TRBJ2-7, the V gene TRBV27; without DNA, the TCRdb call of TRBD1 cannot be checked. This CDR3 is 14 amino acids long. Germline loops: CDR1 MNHEY, CDR2 SMNVEV (reference sequence). CDR3 sequence reads: CASSARTGYYEQYF.

V usage is TRBV19 and J usage is TRBJ2-7; TCRdb's D call of TRBD1 is untestable without DNA. The CDR3 is made up of 14 amino acids. Germline V gene data show CDR1 as LNHDA and CDR2 as SQIVND (reference sequence). The CDR3 loop is CASSTGGDTYEQYF.

The chain uses TRBV12-5 and TRBJ1-6. CDR1 is LGHNT, CDR2 FRNRAP, per germline. This CDR3 is 16 amino acids long. The CDR3 protein is CASGLTEAEGNSPLHF.

V and J are TRBV20-1 and TRBJ2-3. Per germline, CDR1 DFQATT and CDR2 SNEGSKA (reference sequence). This CDR3 has 16 residues. The CDR3 sequence: CSARTIKGKGTDTQYF.

Its frequency marks this clonotype as medium-sized. CDR3 in amino acids: CASSYSGGGPETQYF. V gene TRBV6-2 or TRBV6-3 combines with J gene TRBJ2-5; there is no DNA to check the TCRdb D call of TRBD1. Per the germline V gene, CDR1 is MNHEY and CDR2 is SVGEGT. This CDR3 region has 15 residues.

The V gene is TRBV6-1, the J gene TRBJ1-2. Germline V gene data show CDR1 as MNHNS and CDR2 as SASEGT. This CDR3 has 13 amino acids. The CDR3 is CAISEGMSYGYTF.

By frequency, this clonotype registers medium-sized (0.01 to 0.1%). V is TRBV6-5 and J is TRBJ1-4. The CDR3 runs to 14 residues. Germline-derived CDR1 and CDR2 are MNHEY and SVGAGI. The CDR3 region is CASSYSDNNEKLFF.

This chain links TRBV19 with TRBJ1-1; the TCRdb call, TRBD1, lacks DNA for checking. CDR3 length equals 17 residues. CDR1 is LNHDA and CDR2 is SQIVND in the germline V gene (reference sequence). The CDR3 reads CASTTPGGRKSNTEAFF.

The chain has TRBV5-1 and TRBJ2-3; TCRdb reports TRBD2, a call that lacks DNA to check it against. The CDR3 length is 15 residues. From germline, CDR1 is SGHRS and CDR2 YFSETQ. This chain's CDR3 is CASSLDGPGIDTQYF.

According to its frequency, this clonotype is medium-sized. This chain connects TRBV10-3 to TRBJ2-5; TCRdb reports TRBD2, a call that lacks DNA to check it against. The CDR3 covers 15 residues. Germline-derived CDR1 and CDR2 are ENHRY and SYGVKD. CDR3 in amino acids: CAISESRLVGETQYF.

By frequency, this clonotype is medium-sized (0.01 to 0.1%). The chain combines TRBV19 with TRBJ1-5; the TCRdb D gene call, TRBD1, has no DNA to confirm it. This CDR3 spans 16 amino acids. CDR1 is LNHDA, CDR2 SQIVND, per germline (reference sequence). CDR3 sequence reads: CASSPGVQPSNQPQHF.

This clonotype registers medium-sized (0.01 to 0.1%) by frequency. The chain links TRBV18 to TRBJ1-5; absent DNA, TCRdb's TRBD1 call cannot be checked. CDR1 KGHSH and CDR2 LQKENI come from the germline V gene. This CDR3 has 13 residues. CDR3 loop: CASSPDRDQPQHF.

This clonotype is identified as medium-sized from frequency. The chain links TRBV6-5 to TRBJ1-6. The CDR3 has 17 amino acids. Germline V gene sequence: CDR1 MNHEY, CDR2 SVGAGI. The CDR3 loop is CASSYSKRSSYNSPLHF.